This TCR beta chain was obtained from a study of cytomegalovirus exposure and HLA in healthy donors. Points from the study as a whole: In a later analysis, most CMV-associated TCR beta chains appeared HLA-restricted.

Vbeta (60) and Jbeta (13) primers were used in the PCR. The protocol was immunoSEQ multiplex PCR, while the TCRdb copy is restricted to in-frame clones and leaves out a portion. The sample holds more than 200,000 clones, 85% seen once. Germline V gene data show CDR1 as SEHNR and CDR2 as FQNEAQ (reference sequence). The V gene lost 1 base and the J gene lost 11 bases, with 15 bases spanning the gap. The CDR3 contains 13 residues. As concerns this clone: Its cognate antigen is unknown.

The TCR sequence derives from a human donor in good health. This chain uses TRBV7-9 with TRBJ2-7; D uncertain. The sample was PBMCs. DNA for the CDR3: TGTGCCAGCAGCTTAGACGTGACTCCGGTGAAGTACTTC. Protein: CASSLDVTPVKYF.